Below, one T cell receptor (beta chain) is given with its context. The antigen is unknown. The sample comes from a study of cytomegalovirus exposure and HLA in healthy donors. Study results and caveats: Immune exposure information comprised only CMV serostatus.

The germline V gene encodes CDR1 SEHNR and CDR2 FQNEAQ (reference sequence). V dropped 1 base and J dropped 7; count of bases not matched to a gene: 8. The CDR3 totals 16 residues. Use of 60 Vbeta and 13 Jbeta primers characterized the PCR. TCRdb keeps only in-frame clones here, not all; method: immunoSEQ multiplex PCR. The sample shows under 200,000 clones, 75% to 85% of them seen only once. The V and J genes are TRBV7-9 and TRBJ2-1, with 9 positions matching TRBD2. The sequence was collected from a woman in her 30s in good health and CMV-seropositive. The source material was PBMCs. CDR3 sequence reads: CASSLEVAGVTNEQFF. CDR3 nucleotides: TGTGCCAGCAGCTTAGAAGTAGCGGGAGTCACGAATGAGCAGTTCTTC.